This T cell receptor (beta chain) was identified in a study of blood T cell repertoires in COVID-19. For the study at large: Acute and convalescent COVID-19 samples came from the United States, Italy and Spain. T cells, B-cell-depleted T cells, or PBMCs provided the cDNA or gDNA that served as material.

Some clones are missing from TCRdb's copy, which holds only in-frame ones; the method was immunoSEQ multiplex PCR. Among more than 90,000 clones listed, 75% to 85% were seen once. The germline V gene has CDR1 SGHRS and CDR2 YFSETQ. The CDR3 consists of 13 residues. Trimming took off 0 bases at V and 5 bases at J, with 6 bases between the two ends. Source material: peripheral blood. The receptor was isolated from a man aged 60-69 years with acute or convalescent COVID-19. The chain has TRBV5-1 and TRBJ2-1; D is ambiguous. CDR3 bases: TGCGCCAGCAGCTTGGTTGAGAACAATGAGCAGTTCTTC. Protein product: CASSLVENNEQFF.